The rows below give T cell receptor beta chains drawn from one sample of a study of preoperative IRX-2 immunotherapy in early breast cancer. Sequencing used immunoSEQ multiplex PCR; TCRdb keeps in-frame clones, though not all of them. The sample consists of some 99,000 clones, roughly 89% of them appearing once. The specimen was tumor tissue, collected after IRX-2 immunotherapy. These receptors originate from a human donor with breast cancer. Both conserved end residues are part of each CDR3. A D gene is named only where the DNA matches it firmly. Some rows mark clone size as missing; the rest say once, few, many or name a class of expanded clone.

len,v_gene,j_gene,abundance,d_gene,CDR3nt,CDR3aa
14,TRBV12-5,TRBJ2-7,NA,NA,TGTGCCAGCAACCTGGGTTCCAACTACTACGAGCAGTACTTC,CASNLGSNYYEQYF
14,TRBV7-1,TRBJ2-7,NA,NA,TGTGCCACCGTGGTGAGCCCGGACTCCTACGAGCAGTACTTC,CATVVSPDSYEQYF
12,TRBV19,TRBJ1-1,NA,NA,TGTGCCGGCGGGCGGGTGAACACTGAAGCTTTCTTT,CAGGRVNTEAFF
17,TRBV28,TRBJ1-5,NA,NA,TGTGCCAGCAGTCCCCTGGTCCCAGGGCTTCGCAATCAGCCCCAGCATTTT,CASSPLVPGLRNQPQHF
14,TRBV5-1,TRBJ2-2,NA,NA,TGCGCCAGCAGCTTGACAGGGTCCACCGGGGAGCTGTTTTTT,CASSLTGSTGELFF
16,TRBV6-8,TRBJ1-5,NA,NA,TGTGCCAGCAGTTACTACCACAGGAACAGCAATCAGCCCCAGCATTTT,CASSYYHRNSNQPQHF
14,TRBV10-2,TRBJ1-2,NA,NA,TGCGCCAGCAGTGAGTCAGGACCCTACTATGGCTACACCTTC,CASSESGPYYGYTF
12,TRBV6-7,TRBJ2-7,once,NA,TGTGCCAGCCTCGGCTACTCCTACGAGCAGTACTTC,CASLGYSYEQYF
16,TRBV19,TRBJ2-3,once,NA,TGTGCCAGTAGTACCCACACGGTAATCTCGACAGATACGCAGTATTTT,CASSTHTVISTDTQYF
13,TRBV7-1,TRBJ2-1,NA,NA,TGTGCCAGCAGCTTAGGAGTGGGTAATGAGCAGTTCTTC,CASSLGVGNEQFF
13,TRBV18,TRBJ1-5,NA,NA,TGTGCCAGCTCACCAGGGGGTAATCAGCCCCAGCATTTT,CASSPGGNQPQHF